These 18 T cell receptor beta chains came from one sample sequenced in a study of T cells in Graves' hyperthyroidism and ophthalmopathy. RNA transcripts provided the source from which TCR beta CDR3 regions were amplified. A first-round RT-PCR of the TCR CDR3 used the HTBI primer set. TCRdb redid the calling of the multiplex PCR reads with MiXCR, one entry per CDR3 protein. The sample lists more than 550,000 distinct CDR3 sequences, about 18% occurring once. Sequencing was carried out using blood. These receptors were taken from a man in his fifties with Graves' hyperthyroidism.

The V and J genes are TRBV19 and TRBJ1-5; D not resolved. Trimming removed 2 bases from V and 4 bases from J, with 9 bases in between. This CDR3 region has 14 residues. Per germline, CDR1 LNHDA and CDR2 SQIVND (reference sequence). CDR3 loop: CASSIRIGNQPQHF. CDR3 nucleotides: TGTGCCAGTAGTATACGGATAGGGAATCAGCCCCAGCATTTT.

The V and J genes are TRBV19 and TRBJ2-1; 10 bases fit TRBD2. This CDR3 spans 17 amino acids. With V trimmed by 4 bases and J by 9 bases, 15 bases remained unmatched. The germline CDR1 and CDR2 sequences are LNHDA and SQIVND (reference sequence). DNA of the CDR3: TGTGCCAGTAGTACCACGACTTGGACTAGCGGTGGTGGTGAGCAGTTCTTC. Protein sequence: CASSTTTWTSGGGEQFF.

Remarks on this clonotype: This may be a read error: a much more frequent sequence differs by one nucleotide. Lacking the conserved final phenylalanine or tryptophan, this CDR3 likely reflects a read error. The chain recombines TRBV7-3 with TRBJ2-4; 7 bases align to TRBD2. CDR1 and CDR2 from the germline V gene are SGHTA and FQGTGA. V shed 0 bases, J shed 1 base, and the junction held 6 bases outside the gene matches. The CDR3 has 17 amino acids. The CDR3 coding sequence is TGTGCCAGCAGCTTAACGGGGGGGGAGGGGGCCAAAAACATTCAGTACGTC. It yields the protein CASSLTGGEGAKNIQYV.

This clonotype was counted at least ten times. The chain uses TRBV12-3 or TRBV12-4 and TRBJ2-1; D not resolved. The CDR3 spans 18 residues. Trimming shortened V by 1 base and J by 1 base, and 17 bases separated the two germline ends. The CDR3 sequence: CASSLGRTTSPSYNEQFF. The CDR3 DNA reads TGTGCCAGCAGTTTAGGGCGTACGACCTCGCCTTCCTACAATGAGCAGTTCTTC.

Ten or more counts support this clonotype. This rearrangement joins TRBV28 to TRBJ2-1; 9 positions match TRBD1. CDR1 and CDR2 from the germline V gene are MDHEN and SYDVKM. CDR3 length: 15 residues. V lost 4 bases and J lost 2; bases outside the gene matches: 3. CDR3 sequence: CASSWDREAYNEQFF. DNA for the CDR3: TGTGCCAGCAGTTGGGACAGGGAGGCCTACAATGAGCAGTTCTTC.

This clonotype was observed a handful of times. This rearrangement joins TRBV24-1 to TRBJ2-3; TRBD1 matches at 10 bases. This CDR3 comprises 16 residues. The junction had 7 bases not matched to a gene; V was cut back by 5 bases and J by 3 bases. Per germline, CDR1 KGHDR and CDR2 SFDVKD. CDR3 region: CATSARRTGGTDTQYF. As DNA, the CDR3 is TGTGCCACCAGTGCCCGTAGGACAGGGGGTACAGATACGCAGTATTTT.

This clonotype appeared a few times. The chain has TRBV20-1 and TRBJ2-3, with D unresolved. Germline V gene lookup returns CDR1 DFQATT and CDR2 SNEGSKA (reference sequence). CDR3 length: 16 residues. V was clipped by 0 bases and J by 4 bases, with 17 bases between them. CDR3 loop: CSARDPELGRADTQYF. CDR3 coding DNA: TGCAGTGCTAGAGATCCGGAGCTGGGAAGGGCAGATACGCAGTATTTT.

Many counts were recorded for this clonotype. The chain joins TRBV5-1 to TRBJ2-3; D ambiguous. V dropped 4 bases and J dropped 2 bases, with 8 bases sitting between them. The V gene's germline CDR1 is SGHRS and CDR2 YFSETQ. CDR3 length equals 13 residues. CDR3 in DNA: TGCGCCAGCAGCCCTGATGTCACAGATACGCAGTATTTT. Protein sequence: CASSPDVTDTQYF.

V and J are TRBV12-3 or TRBV12-4 and TRBJ2-7; D gene unclear. With 6 bases removed from V and 7 bases from J, the gap between germline ends came to 13 bases. The CDR3 contains 12 residues. CDR3 in amino acids: CASRKPFLEQYF. CDR3 DNA sequence: TGTGCCAGCAGGAAGCCTTTTTTAGAGCAGTACTTC.

This clonotype occurred many times. The rearrangement joins TRBV11-2 to TRBJ2-3; 7 bases fit TRBD1. Germline values: CDR1 SGHAT, CDR2 FQNNGV. After removal of 3 bases from V and 3 bases from J, the junction contained 9 bases not matched to a gene. There are 16 residues in the CDR3. In DNA form, the CDR3 reads TGTGCCAGCAGCTTCCCAGGGCAGGGGGAAACAGATACGCAGTATTTT. Its translation is CASSFPGQGETDTQYF.

This clonotype was counted ten times or more. The chain couples TRBV29-1 to TRBJ2-1, with 12 nucleotides matching TRBD2. The CDR3 is 13 amino acids. Losses at the gene ends were 4 bases for V and 10 bases for J; bases not matched to a gene: 5. CDR1 and CDR2 (germline): SQVTM, ANQGSEA. CDR3 nucleotide sequence: TGCAGCGTTGGTCTAGCGGGAGGGGGAGAGCAGTTCTTC. Its protein is CSVGLAGGGEQFF.

The chain uses TRBV11-1 and TRBJ1-4; D is uncertain. V was trimmed by 2 bases and J by 8 bases, leaving 12 bases between them. There are 14 residues in the CDR3. Germline lookup yields CDR1 SGHAT and CDR2 FQDESV (reference sequence). Here the CDR3 reads CASSLSRASEKLFF. Here the CDR3 DNA reads TGTGCCAGCAGCTTAAGTCGCGCCTCAGAAAAACTGTTTTTT.

This clonotype was observed at least ten times. The chain couples TRBV6-2 or TRBV6-3 to TRBJ1-1; D unresolved. The V end was cut by 2 bases, the J end by 2 bases, with 6 bases between. This CDR3 contains 13 residues. Germline V CDR1 and CDR2: MNHEY, SVGEGT. The CDR3 nucleotides read TGTGCCAGCAGTTACAACGGAAACACTGAAGCTTTCTTT. Translating gives CASSYNGNTEAFF.

The rearrangement links TRBV7-9 to TRBJ1-1; D gene unclear. The germline CDR1 and CDR2 sequences are SEHNR and FQNEAQ (reference sequence). The CDR3 extends over 12 amino acids. V was clipped by 5 bases and J by 11 bases, with 15 bases between them. CDR3 loop: CASSPLEGMAFF. CDR3 nucleotides: TGTGCCAGCAGCCCGCTGGAGGGTATGGCTTTCTTT.

At least ten counts were recorded for this clonotype. The chain couples TRBV2 to TRBJ1-5; no reliable D call. The V and J ends lost 5 bases and 0 bases respectively, with 14 bases between them. This CDR3 contains 16 residues. Germline CDR1 SNHLY, CDR2 FYNNEI. CDR3 region: CASSQPIQSSNQPQHF. The DNA of the CDR3 is TGTGCCAGCAGTCAGCCGATACAGAGTAGCAATCAGCCCCAGCATTTT.

The rearrangement uses TRBV18 and TRBJ2-7; 12 bases fit TRBD2. With V trimmed by 2 bases and J by 5 bases, 1 base remained unmatched. This CDR3 has 14 residues. Germline values: CDR1 KGHSH, CDR2 LQKENI. CDR3 sequence (DNA): TGTGCCAGCTCACCAGGACTAGCGGGACACGAGCAGTACTTC. Amino acids: CASSPGLAGHEQYF.

This clonotype was found many times. V and J are TRBV9 and TRBJ1-1; TRBD1 aligns across 7 bases. The ends lost 3 bases at V and 3 bases at J; junction bases unmatched: 11. The CDR3 length is 16 residues. Germline values: CDR1 SGDLS, CDR2 YYNGEE. The DNA for the CDR3 is TGTGCCAGCAGCGCAAGACAGGGACAGCCCCACACTGAAGCTTTCTTT. It specifies CASSARQGQPHTEAFF.

This sequence joins TRBV29-1 and TRBJ2-7; D is possibly TRBD2 (7 bases). The germline gives CDR1 SQVTM, CDR2 ANQGSEA. The CDR3 length is 14 residues. V was cut by 7 bases and J by 2 bases, with 18 bases left in between. The CDR3 nucleotides read TGCAGCGCGCTAAAGGGGGAGGGTACCTACGAGCAGTACTTC. Its protein is CSALKGEGTYEQYF.